This T cell receptor (beta chain) stems from a study of shared clonotypes between healthy human individuals. Assay: immunoSEQ multiplex PCR; the TCRdb copy retains only in-frame clones and omits some. The table includes around 350,000 clones, around 67% detected once. Trimming shortened V by 0 bases and J by 12 bases, and 15 bases separated the two germline ends. CDR1 and CDR2 (germline): MGHRA, YSYEKL. This CDR3 comprises 13 residues. Source material: memory CD4+ T cells sorted from blood. Subset specified: CD45RA-negative fraction. The J gene is TRBJ2-7, the V gene TRBV4-1, with a weak D call TRBD2 (5 bases). The TCR was taken from a man younger than 40 in good health. The CDR3, as DNA: TGCGCCAGCAGCCAAGATATACTCCAGCGGATGTACTTC. This sequence encodes CASSQDILQRMYF.